These T cell receptor beta chains were read from a single sample in a study of T-cell reconstitution after alpha-beta-depleted transplantation in children. TCRdb called the PCR reads again in MiXCR, with one record for every CDR3 protein. Seen here are hundreds of thousands of distinct CDR3 sequences, around 13% observed once, and the top ten hold about 0.77%. The sample consisted of PBMCs, taken before TCRalphabeta/CD19-depleted stem cell transplant. These receptor sequences come from a girl aged 2 to 9 with congenital amegakaryocytic thrombocytopenia, due to receive a stem cell transplant. CDR3s include the opening cysteine and the closing phenylalanine or tryptophan. Each record gives: clone size, V gene, J gene, D gene, CDR3 protein, CDR3 DNA. A D gene is named only where the DNA matches it firmly. Expanded clones get a size class; other rows say once, few or many, or leave the size out.

clone_size: many
v_call: TRBV20-1
j_call: TRBJ2-7
d_call: TRBD1
cdr3_aa: CSASYQGAYEQYF
cdr3_nt: TGCAGTGCTAGTTATCAGGGGGCCTACGAGCAGTACTTC

clone_size: NA
v_call: TRBV7-9
j_call: TRBJ2-1
d_call: TRBD2
cdr3_aa: CASSLRRTSENNEQFF
cdr3_nt: TGTGCCAGCAGCTTAAGGCGGACTAGCGAGAACAATGAGCAGTTCTTC

clone_size: NA
v_call: TRBV20-1
j_call: TRBJ2-1
d_call: TRBD1
cdr3_aa: CSARDLGQGWNEQFF
cdr3_nt: TGCAGTGCTAGAGACCTGGGACAGGGGTGGAATGAGCAGTTCTTC

clone_size: NA
v_call: TRBV29-1
j_call: TRBJ2-7
d_call: TRBD2
cdr3_aa: CSVCLAGQPYEQYF
cdr3_nt: TGCAGCGTTTGTCTAGCGGGACAGCCCTACGAGCAGTACTTC

clone_size: NA
v_call: TRBV20-1
j_call: TRBJ2-7
d_call: TRBD2
cdr3_aa: CSARGGGVSYEQYF
cdr3_nt: TGCAGTGCTAGAGGGGGGGGGGTGTCCTACGAGCAGTACTTC

clone_size: many
v_call: TRBV7-2
j_call: TRBJ2-7
d_call: NA
cdr3_aa: CASSLGLRLSEQYF
cdr3_nt: TGTGCCAGCAGCCTAGGACTCCGCTTAAGCGAGCAGTACTTC

clone_size: many
v_call: TRBV20-1
j_call: TRBJ2-3
d_call: NA
cdr3_aa: CSARLERSTDTQYF
cdr3_nt: TGCAGTGCAAGACTGGAAAGAAGCACAGATACGCAGTATTTT

clone_size: many
v_call: TRBV5-1
j_call: TRBJ2-5
d_call: NA
cdr3_aa: CASSLMAQETQYF
cdr3_nt: TGCGCCAGCAGCTTGATGGCACAAGAGACCCAGTACTTC

clone_size: many
v_call: TRBV27
j_call: TRBJ2-1
d_call: NA
cdr3_aa: CASRPDWYNEQFF
cdr3_nt: TGTGCCAGCAGACCCGACTGGTACAATGAGCAGTTCTTC

clone_size: NA
v_call: TRBV20-1
j_call: TRBJ2-5
d_call: TRBD2
cdr3_aa: CSARAAGVTKTQYF
cdr3_nt: TGCAGTGCTAGAGCAGCGGGAGTGACCAAGACCCAGTACTTC

clone_size: NA
v_call: TRBV19
j_call: TRBJ2-7
d_call: NA
cdr3_aa: CASSTVWTAPYEQYF
cdr3_nt: TGTGCCAGTAGTACTGTCTGGACCGCCCCTTACGAGCAGTACTTC

clone_size: few
v_call: TRBV3-1
j_call: TRBJ2-2
d_call: TRBD2
cdr3_aa: CASSQTSPDTGELFF
cdr3_nt: TGTGCCAGCAGCCAGACTAGCCCGGACACCGGGGAGCTGTTTTTT

clone_size: many
v_call: TRBV20-1
j_call: TRBJ2-1
d_call: NA
cdr3_aa: CSAPGEGYEQFF
cdr3_nt: TGCAGTGCCCCCGGGGAAGGATATGAGCAGTTCTTC

clone_size: few
v_call: TRBV5-1
j_call: TRBJ1-1
d_call: NA
cdr3_aa: CASSSRGMAGDTEAFF
cdr3_nt: TGCGCCAGCAGCTCAAGGGGTATGGCGGGGGACACTGAAGCTTTCTTT

clone_size: many
v_call: TRBV5-1
j_call: TRBJ2-2
d_call: NA
cdr3_aa: CASSLGAGELFF
cdr3_nt: TGTGCCAGCAGTTTGGGGGCCGGGGAGCTGTTTTTT

clone_size: few
v_call: TRBV20-1
j_call: TRBJ2-1
d_call: TRBD2
cdr3_aa: CSAPGLAGGPRDEQFF
cdr3_nt: TGCAGTGCCCCAGGACTAGCGGGAGGGCCTAGGGATGAGCAGTTCTTC